The 30 T cell receptor beta chains below all came from one sample that was sequenced in a study of T cell changes during pregnancy in multiple sclerosis. Sequencing used immunoSEQ multiplex PCR; TCRdb keeps in-frame clones, though not all of them. The sample records 80,000 or so clones, 90% to 95% being singletons. The sample here was peripheral blood, taken in the second trimester of pregnancy. The source is a female donor in good health, enrolled as a control in a pregnancy study.

The rearrangement links TRBV14 to TRBJ2-7; 8 bases agree with TRBD1. CDR1 is SGHDN, CDR2 FVKESK, per germline. J lost 4 bases, V lost 1 base, and 6 bases had no gene match. CDR3 size: 15 residues. The DNA of the CDR3 is TGTGCCAGCAGCCAAGCCCAGGGGGCAAGATACGAGCAGTACTTC. It yields the protein CASSQAQGARYEQYF.

The chain combines TRBV21-1 with TRBJ2-7; the D call TRBD2 from the table was never checked on the DNA. TRBV21-1 is described as a pseudogene. This CDR3 is built from 16 residues. For the CDR3, the DNA is TGTGCCAGCAGCAATTTTGAGACTAGCGGGATGTACGAGCAGTACTTC. Its translation: CASSNFETSGMYEQYF.

The V and J genes are TRBV5-1 and TRBJ1-4; D is possibly TRBD1 (6 bases). Trimming left V 5 bases short and J 2 bases short, with 7 bases between. CDR3 length: 13 residues. CDR1 SGHRS and CDR2 YFSETQ come from the germline V gene. The CDR3 nucleotides are TGCGCCAGCAGGAGGGGGACTAATGAAAAACTGTTTTTT. Protein product: CASRRGTNEKLFF.

This clone was seen just once. DNA of the CDR3: TGTGCCAGCAGCCGAGACTGGACGAACACCGGGGAGCTGTTTTTT. Encoded protein: CASSRDWTNTGELFF. The rearrangement uses TRBV27 and TRBJ2-2; D remains unclear. The CDR3 covers 15 residues. The V gene's germline CDR1 is MNHEY and CDR2 SMNVEV (reference sequence). V lost 6 bases to trimming and J lost 0 bases, with 11 bases between them.

The chain has TRBV28 and TRBJ1-2; D remains unclear. CDR1 is MDHEN, CDR2 SYDVKM, per germline. Trimming removed 9 bases from V and 2 bases from J, with 19 bases in between. CDR3 size: 15 residues. The CDR3 is CASLLLGESNYGYTF. Here the CDR3 DNA reads TGTGCCAGTCTTCTTCTCGGGGAATCGAACTATGGCTACACCTTC.

The chain employs TRBV20-1 and TRBJ2-7, with D uncertain. CDR1 and CDR2 from the germline V gene are DFQATT and SNEGSKA (reference sequence). The V end lost 6 bases, the J end lost 4 bases, and 10 bases lay between the germline ends. This CDR3 comprises 11 residues. CDR3 protein: CSARGQYEQYF. CDR3 coding DNA: TGCAGTGCCCGCGGCCAGTACGAGCAGTACTTC.

This rearrangement joins TRBV28 to TRBJ2-1; maybe TRBD2 (6 bases). Germline assignment: CDR1 MDHEN and CDR2 SYDVKM. Trimming stripped 9 bases from V and 6 bases from J, with 18 bases between. This CDR3 has 14 amino acids. The CDR3 nucleotides are TGTGCCAGTCTTGGGTCCAGGGAGGTCAATGAGCAGTTCTTC. Protein sequence: CASLGSREVNEQFF.

This CDR3 is CASKGTFYIQSGSGANVLTF. The CDR3 nucleotides read TGTGCCAGCAAGGGTACGTTTTACATCCAATCGGGGTCTGGGGCCAACGTCCTGACTTTC. The chain is built from TRBV28 and TRBJ2-6; the D gene is possibly TRBD2 (5 bases). Germline V gene sequence: CDR1 MDHEN, CDR2 SYDVKM. Trimming pared 7 bases from V and 1 base from J, leaving 26 bases between. This CDR3 spans 20 amino acids.

This clone occurred once. The chain carries TRBV6-1 and TRBJ2-3, with TRBD1 matching over 7 bases. Trimming at V came to 6 bases and at J to 6 bases, leaving 9 bases not matched to a gene. The CDR3 runs 14 residues. Germline V lookup: CDR1 MNHNS, CDR2 SASEGT. DNA of the CDR3: TGTGCCAGCAGCCAAGACAGGGTGGTGGATACGCAGTATTTT. Translating it yields CASSQDRVVDTQYF.

This clone was observed once. This chain uses TRBV29-1 with TRBJ1-3, with D unresolved. Looked up from germline, CDR1 is SQVTM and CDR2 is ANQGSEA. This CDR3 contains 15 residues. Trimming cost V 5 bases and J 0 bases, with 14 bases left between them. The CDR3: CSVRNGVSSGNTIYF. CDR3 bases: TGCAGCGTTAGGAATGGAGTGAGCTCTGGAAACACCATATATTTT.

The chain carries TRBV19 and TRBJ2-1, with 10 bases that match TRBD2. CDR1 is LNHDA, CDR2 SQIVND, per germline (reference sequence). V lost 5 bases, J lost 3 bases, and 4 bases stayed unmatched. The CDR3 has 15 amino acids. CDR3 sequence reads: CASSFLAGVYNEQFF. Written as DNA, the CDR3 is TGTGCCAGTAGTTTCCTAGCGGGAGTCTACAATGAGCAGTTCTTC.

The genes are TRBV27 and TRBJ1-1; D is unresolved. V was shortened by 3 bases and J by 0 bases, with 8 bases between the two germline ends. CDR3 length equals 14 residues. CDR1 is MNHEY and CDR2 is SMNVEV in the germline V gene (reference sequence). The CDR3 sequence: CASSLAGMNTEAFF. The CDR3 DNA sequence: TGTGCCAGCAGTTTGGCAGGAATGAACACTGAAGCTTTCTTT.

This chain links TRBV4-1 with TRBJ2-5; weak D call: TRBD1 (5 bases). Looked up from germline, CDR1 is MGHRA and CDR2 is YSYEKL. Trimming removed 4 bases from V and 2 bases from J, with 14 bases in between. The CDR3 has 15 amino acids. This CDR3 is CASSPSRAGQETQYF. For the CDR3, the DNA is TGCGCCAGCAGCCCCTCCCGGGCAGGGCAAGAGACCCAGTACTTC.

The chain links TRBV11-2 to TRBJ2-5; 12 bases agree with TRBD2. Germline CDR1 is SGHAT and CDR2 is FQNNGV. V lost 5 bases to trimming and J lost 5 bases; unmatched junction nucleotides: 9. This CDR3 has 16 residues. The CDR3 protein is CASSPGLAGQIETQYF. For the CDR3, the DNA is TGTGCCAGCAGCCCTGGACTAGCGGGACAGATTGAGACCCAGTACTTC.

V is TRBV4-1 and J is TRBJ2-7; 9 bases align to TRBD2. Trimming removed 1 base from V and 3 bases from J; junction bases left unmatched: 4. This CDR3 has 15 amino acids. Per germline, CDR1 MGHRA and CDR2 YSYEKL. The CDR3 DNA follows: TGCGCCAGCAGCCAAGTTAGCGGGAGAAACTACGAGCAGTACTTC. Its protein is CASSQVSGRNYEQYF.

This clone was picked up one time. The chain recombines TRBV7-9 with TRBJ2-7; 9 nucleotides agree with TRBD1. The V gene's germline CDR1 is SEHNR and CDR2 FQNEAQ (reference sequence). CDR3 length: 18 amino acids. V shed 5 bases and J 0 bases; nucleotides not matched to a gene: 14. The CDR3 sequence is CASSIPRSTGGDSYEQYF. The CDR3 DNA follows: TGTGCCAGCAGCATCCCCCGTTCGACAGGGGGGGACTCCTACGAGCAGTACTTC.

The chain employs TRBV5-1 and TRBJ2-7; 8 positions agree with TRBD2. The CDR3 consists of 15 residues. J lost 3 bases, V lost 2 bases, and 7 bases had no gene match. CDR1 and CDR2 (germline): SGHRS, YFSETQ. The CDR3 coding sequence is TGCGCCAGCAGCTTCCTCCGGGAGGGGCGCTACGAGCAGTACTTC. Protein sequence: CASSFLREGRYEQYF.

About this clone itself: The germline gene is not matched at one end of the junction; a read error may be the cause. The chain uses TRBV30 and TRBJ2-7; D not certain. The CDR3 covers 13 residues. Germline assignment: CDR1 GTSNPN and CDR2 SVGIG (reference sequence). The CDR3 spells CTWSRDISYEQYF. CDR3 in DNA: TGTACCTGGAGCCGAGACATCTCCTACGAGCAGTACTTC. Based on the CDR3 plus reference TRBV30 and TRBJ2-7, the full variable domain is SQTIHQWPATLVQPVGSPLSLECTVEGTSNPNLYWYRQAAGRGLQLLFYSVGIGQISSEVPQNLSASRPQDRQFILSSKKLLLSDSGFYLCTWSRDISYEQYFGPGTRLTVT.

This chain joins TRBV7-2 and TRBJ2-1; D ambiguous. Trimming took 0 bases from V and 5 from J, leaving 8 bases between them. The CDR3 is 14 residues long. Looked up from germline, CDR1 is SGHTA and CDR2 is FQGNSA. The CDR3 here is CASSLANLDNEQFF. The CDR3 nucleotides are TGTGCCAGCAGCTTAGCTAACCTAGACAATGAGCAGTTCTTC.

The gene calls are TRBV7-7 and TRBJ2-7; 9 bases align to TRBD1. CDR3 length equals 15 residues. J gave up 0 bases and V 2 bases, and 2 bases lay outside the gene matches. In germline, CDR1 is SSHAT, CDR2 FNYEAQ (reference sequence). The CDR3 loop is CASSLQQGASYEQYF. Here the CDR3 DNA reads TGTGCCAGCAGCTTACAACAGGGGGCCTCCTACGAGCAGTACTTC. Using reference TRBV7-7 and TRBJ2-7 for the parts outside the CDR3, the full variable domain is GAGVSQSPRYKVTKRGQDVTLRCDPISSHATLYWYQQALGQGPEFLTYFNYEAQPDKSGLPSDRFSAERPEGSISTLTIQRTEQRDSAMYRCASSLQQGASYEQYFGPGTRLTVT.

V is TRBV6-6 and J is TRBJ2-7; TRBD1 agrees at 9 bases. Per the germline V gene, CDR1 is MNHNY and CDR2 is SVGAGI (reference sequence). J was trimmed by 6 bases and V by 5 bases; bases with no gene match: 11. The CDR3 has 15 residues. CDR3 region: CASSPAGTGKGEQYF. The CDR3 nucleotides are TGTGCCAGCAGTCCCGCCGGGACAGGGAAGGGCGAGCAGTACTTC.

The chain employs TRBV18 and TRBJ2-1; maybe TRBD1 (5 bases). From germline, CDR1 is KGHSH and CDR2 LQKENI. V lost 5 bases, J lost 6 bases, and 8 bases lay in between. The CDR3 sequence is 12 residues long. The CDR3 DNA reads as TGTGCCAGCTCAGCCCAGGGCAATGAGCAGTTCTTC. Its translation: CASSAQGNEQFF.

The genes are TRBV27 and TRBJ2-7; D gene uncertain. The CDR3 is 15 amino acids. Germline CDR1 MNHEY, CDR2 SMNVEV (reference sequence). Trimming cost V 0 bases and J 2 bases, with 11 bases left between them. CDR3 DNA: TGTGCCAGCAGTTTATCGAGGCGGATCCCCTACGAGCAGTACTTC. Residues: CASSLSRRIPYEQYF.

A single count supports this clone. J is TRBJ2-1 and V is TRBV10-2; 9 bases map to TRBD2. Germline CDR1 is WSHSY and CDR2 is SAAADI. The V and J ends lost 6 bases and 6 bases, in that order; junction bases with no gene match: 6. The CDR3 runs to 14 residues. CDR3 loop: CASRVAGVINEQFF. Written as DNA, the CDR3 is TGCGCCAGCAGGGTAGCGGGAGTGATCAATGAGCAGTTCTTC.

The chain joins TRBV18 to TRBJ1-2; the D gene is possibly TRBD1 (6 bases). Germline CDR1 is KGHSH and CDR2 is LQKENI. Deletions cut 6 bases from V and 7 bases from J, with 15 bases between. CDR3 size: 13 residues. The CDR3 spells CASSLPGGVGYTF. The CDR3 nucleotides read TGTGCCAGCTCGCTCCCTGGGGGCGTTGGCTACACCTTC.

This sequence joins TRBV7-2 and TRBJ2-2; D remains ambiguous. Trimming pared 3 bases from V and 2 bases from J, leaving 7 bases between. Per the germline V gene, CDR1 is SGHTA and CDR2 is FQGNSA. The CDR3 totals 14 residues. CDR3 loop: CASSFVRNTGELFF. The CDR3 nucleotides read TGTGCCAGCAGCTTTGTCCGTAACACCGGGGAGCTGTTTTTT.

This clone has just one count. This chain joins TRBV29-1 and TRBJ1-4, with D perhaps TRBD1 (5 bases). The V gene's germline CDR1 is SQVTM and CDR2 ANQGSEA. The ends were cut back, 1 base at V and 3 bases at J, with 15 bases in the middle. The CDR3 contains 16 residues. Here the CDR3 reads CSVEVPQGAANEKLFF. In DNA form, the CDR3 reads TGCAGCGTTGAAGTACCCCAGGGTGCGGCTAATGAAAAACTGTTTTTT.

The V gene is TRBV7-9, the J gene TRBJ2-7, with 8 nucleotides matching TRBD2. The CDR3 consists of 16 residues. V shed 5 bases and J 4 bases; nucleotides not matched to a gene: 13. Germline V gene sequence: CDR1 SEHNR, CDR2 FQNEAQ (reference sequence). This chain's CDR3 is CASSARPSRGGYEQYF. In nucleotides, the CDR3 is TGTGCCAGCAGCGCCAGACCTTCCCGGGGGGGATACGAGCAGTACTTC.

The chain has TRBV28 and TRBJ2-7; TRBD2 matches 12 bases. Trimming at V came to 5 bases and at J to 0 bases, leaving 14 bases not matched to a gene. The CDR3 extends over 19 amino acids. Germline CDR1 reads MDHEN; CDR2 reads SYDVKM. The CDR3 bases are TGTGCCAGCAGTACCCGCTCGGGACTAGCGGGCCACGACTCCTACGAGCAGTACTTC. This codes for CASSTRSGLAGHDSYEQYF.

This clone was detected once. The chain couples TRBV19 to TRBJ2-1, with D possibly TRBD2 on 5 matching bases. The CDR3 has 16 residues. The V gene's germline CDR1 is LNHDA and CDR2 SQIVND (reference sequence). With 4 bases removed from V and 5 bases from J, the gap between germline ends came to 18 bases. The CDR3 nucleotides read TGTGCCAGTAGTACTCGGGTCTCTACGAGGGACAATGAGCAGTTCTTC. Residues: CASSTRVSTRDNEQFF.